This T cell receptor (beta chain) was obtained from a study of blood T cell repertoires in COVID-19. Germline lookup yields CDR1 MNHEY and CDR2 SVGEGT. The CDR3 has 13 residues. V lost 0 bases to trimming and J lost 11 bases; unmatched junction nucleotides: 4. Measured with immunoSEQ multiplex PCR; TCRdb has only the in-frame clones, and not every one. The sample contains 200,000 or so clones, 86% of which appear only once. This TCR was sampled from a middle-aged woman with acute COVID-19. The specimen sequenced was PBMCs or T cells enriched from blood (not recorded which). This chain uses TRBV6-2 or TRBV6-3 with TRBJ1-5; 7 nucleotides line up with TRBD1. CDR3 in DNA: TGTGCCAGCAGTTACTCTGACAGGGCGGCCCAGCATTTT. This sequence encodes CASSYSDRAAQHF.